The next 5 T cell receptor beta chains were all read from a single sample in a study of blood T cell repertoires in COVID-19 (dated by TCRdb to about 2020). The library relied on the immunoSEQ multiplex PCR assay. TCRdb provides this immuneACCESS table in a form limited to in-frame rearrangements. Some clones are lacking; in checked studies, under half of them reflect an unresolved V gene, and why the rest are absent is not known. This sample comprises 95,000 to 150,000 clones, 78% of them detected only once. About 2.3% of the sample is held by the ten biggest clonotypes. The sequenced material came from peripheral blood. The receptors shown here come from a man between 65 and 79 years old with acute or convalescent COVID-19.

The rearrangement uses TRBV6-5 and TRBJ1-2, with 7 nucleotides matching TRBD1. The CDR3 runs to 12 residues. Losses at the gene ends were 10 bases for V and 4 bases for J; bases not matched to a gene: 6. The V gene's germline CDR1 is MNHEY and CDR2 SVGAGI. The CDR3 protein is CATTGTVYGYTF. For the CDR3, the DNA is TGTGCCACCACAGGGACAGTCTATGGCTACACCTTC.

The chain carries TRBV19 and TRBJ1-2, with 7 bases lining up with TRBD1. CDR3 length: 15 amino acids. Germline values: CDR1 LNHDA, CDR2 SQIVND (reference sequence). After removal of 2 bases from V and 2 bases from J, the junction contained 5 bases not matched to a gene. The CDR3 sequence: CASSITGVTNYGYTF. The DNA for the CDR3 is TGTGCCAGTAGTATAACAGGGGTTACCAACTATGGCTACACCTTC.

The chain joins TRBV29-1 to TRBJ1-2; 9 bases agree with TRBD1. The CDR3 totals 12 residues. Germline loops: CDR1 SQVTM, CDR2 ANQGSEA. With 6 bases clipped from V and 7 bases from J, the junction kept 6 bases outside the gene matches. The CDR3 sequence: CSVGTGGSGYTF. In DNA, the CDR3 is TGCAGCGTGGGCACAGGGGGCTCTGGCTACACCTTC.

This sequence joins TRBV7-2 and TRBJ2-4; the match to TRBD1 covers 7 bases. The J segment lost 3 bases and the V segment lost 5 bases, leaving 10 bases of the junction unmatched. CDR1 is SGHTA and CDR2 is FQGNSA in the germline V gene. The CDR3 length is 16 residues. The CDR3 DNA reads TGTGCCAGCAGCAACAAGGGGGCGCGCGGCAAAAACATTCAGTACTTC. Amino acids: CASSNKGARGKNIQYF.

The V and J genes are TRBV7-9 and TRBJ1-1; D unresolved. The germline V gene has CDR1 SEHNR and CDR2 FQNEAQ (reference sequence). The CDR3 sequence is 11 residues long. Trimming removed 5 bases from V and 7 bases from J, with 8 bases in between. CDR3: CASSRELEAFF. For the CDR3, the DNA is TGTGCCAGCAGCCGAGAGCTTGAAGCTTTCTTT.